These 21 T cell receptor beta chains were sequenced from one sample in a study of control samples from healthy donors and cancer patients. Method: immunoSEQ multiplex PCR; TCRdb's copy keeps in-frame clones and lacks some. The repertoire holds roughly 200,000 clones, just under 95% seen once, with approximately 1.5% in the top ten. Sample: blood. The receptors were gathered from a man aged 50 or older in good health.

The rearrangement links TRBV28 to TRBJ1-4; tentative D call: TRBD1 (5 bases). V lost 6 bases to trimming and J lost 3 bases, with 14 bases between them. CDR1 and CDR2 (germline): MDHEN, SYDVKM. The length of the CDR3 is 15 residues. CDR3 bases: TGTGCCAGCAGCCTTCCGGGGGGAGCTAATGAAAAACTGTTTTTT. This gives the protein CASSLPGGANEKLFF.

The rearrangement uses TRBV19 and TRBJ2-3; D is tentatively TRBD1 or TRBD2 (6 bases each). The CDR3 loop spans 16 amino acids. Trimming pared 6 bases from V and 6 bases from J, leaving 22 bases between. CDR1 is LNHDA, CDR2 SQIVND, per germline (reference sequence). CDR3 in DNA: TGTGCCAGTAGAGGTACTTGGGGGGCCCAAACGGATACGCAGTATTTT. Encoded protein: CASRGTWGAQTDTQYF.

The chain links TRBV28 to TRBJ2-3; D gene unclear. Germline-derived CDR1 and CDR2 are MDHEN and SYDVKM. The CDR3 covers 13 residues. Trimming removed 3 bases at V and 6 bases at J, with 10 bases between. The CDR3 bases are TGTGCCAGCAGTTTCAATAGTTTGGATACGCAGTATTTT. This codes for CASSFNSLDTQYF.

CDR3: CASSLGAITGKRTDTQYF. Here the CDR3 DNA reads TGTGCCAGCAGCTTGGGCGCGATTACCGGCAAACGCACAGATACGCAGTATTTT. The chain combines TRBV7-8 with TRBJ2-3, with D unclear. Germline V CDR1 and CDR2: SGHVS, FQNEAQ. This CDR3 has 18 amino acids. Trimming took 3 bases from V and 1 from J, leaving 20 bases between them.

This chain connects TRBV10-3 to TRBJ1-5; a weak D match, TRBD1 (5 bases). The CDR3 runs to 14 residues. From germline, CDR1 is ENHRY and CDR2 SYGVKD. V was clipped by 3 bases and J by 4 bases, with 10 bases between them. The CDR3 sequence: CAISDREGNQPQHF. The CDR3 DNA follows: TGTGCCATCAGTGACAGGGAGGGGAATCAGCCCCAGCATTTT.

The chain employs TRBV29-1 and TRBJ1-2, with 11 bases identical to TRBD1. The CDR3 runs to 14 residues. In germline, CDR1 is SQVTM, CDR2 ANQGSEA. Trimming at V came to 4 bases and at J to 2 bases, leaving 3 bases not matched to a gene. CDR3 sequence reads: CSVVDRGQNYGYTF. The CDR3 nucleotides are TGCAGCGTTGTGGACAGGGGGCAGAACTATGGCTACACCTTC.

This sequence joins TRBV2 and TRBJ2-2; D is ambiguous. The V and J ends lost 6 bases and 0 bases respectively, with 14 bases between them. The CDR3 length is 16 residues. From germline, CDR1 is SNHLY and CDR2 FYNNEI. The CDR3 spells CASSALRGTNTGELFF. In DNA, the CDR3 is TGTGCCAGCAGCGCACTCCGAGGAACGAACACCGGGGAGCTGTTTTTT.

This chain uses TRBV6-5 with TRBJ1-1, with D unresolved. V gave up 10 bases and J gave up 3 bases, with 15 bases separating them. Germline lookup yields CDR1 MNHEY and CDR2 SVGAGI. This CDR3 has 13 residues. This chain's CDR3 is CAIAVVLYTEAFF. The CDR3 DNA reads as TGTGCCATAGCCGTCGTATTATACACTGAAGCTTTCTTT.

The CDR3 protein is CASSTWDRGRGTEAFF. Written as DNA, the CDR3 is TGTGCCAGTAGTACATGGGACAGGGGGCGCGGGACTGAAGCTTTCTTT. The rearrangement uses TRBV19 and TRBJ1-1; 12 bases line up with TRBD1. V was clipped by 4 bases and J by 5 bases; unmatched bases: 8. Germline CDR1 is LNHDA and CDR2 is SQIVND (reference sequence). This CDR3 has 16 residues. Supplemented by reference TRBV19 and TRBJ1-1, the full variable domain reads DGGITQSPKYLFRKEGQNVTLSCEQNLNHDAMYWYRQDPGQGLRLIYYSQIVNDFQKGDIAEGYSVSREKKESFPLTVTSAQKNPTAFYLCASSTWDRGRGTEAFFGQGTRLTVV.

This clone was seen only a few times. The V gene is TRBV4-1, the J gene TRBJ1-2; the match to TRBD1 covers 7 bases. CDR1 is MGHRA, CDR2 YSYEKL, per germline. This CDR3 has 15 amino acids. After removal of 0 bases from V and 8 bases from J, the junction contained 9 bases not matched to a gene. The CDR3, as DNA: TGCGCCAGCAGCCAAGATTTAGGACAGGTGGGGGGCTACACCTTC. Translating it yields CASSQDLGQVGGYTF.

J is TRBJ1-6 and V is TRBV7-2, with no clear D. This CDR3 is 16 amino acids long. Per the germline V gene, CDR1 is SGHTA and CDR2 is FQGNSA. V was trimmed by 5 bases and J by 0 bases, leaving 11 bases between them. For the CDR3, the DNA is TGTGCCAGCAGCCGCTCAGGTGTCTCCTATAATTCACCCCTCCACTTT. Amino acid sequence: CASSRSGVSYNSPLHF.

This chain uses TRBV2 with TRBJ2-1, with 7 bases aligning to TRBD2. The germline gives CDR1 SNHLY, CDR2 FYNNEI. The V gene end was trimmed by 6 bases and the J gene end by 9 bases; junction bases not matched to a gene: 11. This CDR3 comprises 14 residues. This CDR3 reads CASRPGGGTGEQFF. In DNA form, the CDR3 reads TGTGCCAGCAGACCTGGGGGGGGGACCGGTGAGCAGTTCTTC.

The CDR3 spells CSVTAGGTDTQYF. CDR3 DNA sequence: TGCAGCGTTACCGCGGGGGGAACAGATACGCAGTATTTT. The chain employs TRBV29-1 and TRBJ2-3; 8 bases match TRBD2. This CDR3 is built from 13 residues. V trimming: 5 bases; J trimming: 3 bases; junction bases outside the gene matches: 4. Germline V gives CDR1 SQVTM, CDR2 ANQGSEA.

This clone occurred a few times. This chain links TRBV5-6 with TRBJ1-3; D is undetermined. Per the germline V gene, CDR1 is SGHDT and CDR2 is YYEEEE. This CDR3 comprises 14 residues. V was shortened by 1 base and J by 0 bases, with 5 bases between the two germline ends. CDR3 region: CASSLLTSGNTIYF. The DNA of the CDR3 is TGTGCCAGCAGCTTGCTCACCTCTGGAAACACCATATATTTT.

CDR3 sequence (DNA): TGCAGCGCCGCGGGTAGCAGTTTCACTGAAGCTTTCTTT. It yields the protein CSAAGSSFTEAFF. This chain connects TRBV29-1 to TRBJ1-1; D ambiguous. The germline CDR1 and CDR2 sequences are SQVTM and ANQGSEA. V was pared by 7 bases and J by 4 bases, with 16 bases between. This CDR3 has 13 amino acids.

CDR3 protein: CASSVEPSAGVMRNTQYF. In nucleotides, the CDR3 is TGTGCCAGCAGCGTAGAGCCATCGGCGGGGGTAATGCGAAATACGCAGTATTTT. The chain recombines TRBV9 with TRBJ2-3, with TRBD2 identical over 7 bases. This CDR3 region has 18 residues. CDR1 is SGDLS and CDR2 is YYNGEE in the germline V gene. The junction had 17 bases not matched to a gene; V was cut back by 0 bases and J by 7 bases.

The chain joins TRBV28 to TRBJ1-5, with 7 bases fitting TRBD1. Trimming removed 5 bases from V and 2 bases from J; junction bases left unmatched: 6. This CDR3 contains 15 residues. CDR1 is MDHEN, CDR2 SYDVKM, per germline. The CDR3 loop is CASSGQVARNQPQHF. The CDR3, as DNA: TGTGCCAGCAGTGGACAGGTTGCCCGCAATCAGCCCCAGCATTTT.

The chain uses TRBV27 and TRBJ2-3, with 11 nucleotides matching TRBD2. Germline V gene sequence: CDR1 MNHEY, CDR2 SMNVEV (reference sequence). V gave up 6 bases and J gave up 2 bases; unmatched junction bases: 7. CDR3 size: 16 residues. CDR3 in DNA: TGTGCCAGCAGCGGAATTAGCGGGGGGGCCACAGATACGCAGTATTTT. This encodes CASSGISGGATDTQYF.

This chain uses TRBV5-1 with TRBJ2-7, with 7 bases that match TRBD1. This CDR3 comprises 14 residues. The germline V gene has CDR1 SGHRS and CDR2 YFSETQ. Trimming at V came to 1 base and at J to 3 bases, leaving 4 bases not matched to a gene. The CDR3 DNA is TGCGCCAGCAGCTTGCAAGGGGGCGGCTACGAGCAGTACGTC. Encoded protein: CASSLQGGGYEQYV.

About this clone itself: Germline is not matched at one junction end, which may reflect a read error. The chain employs TRBV7-7 and TRBJ1-1; no reliable D call. The CDR3 runs to 13 residues. Germline-derived CDR1 and CDR2 are SSHAT and FNYEAQ (reference sequence). The CDR3: CASSLDENTEAFF. Here the CDR3 DNA reads TGTGCTAGCAGCTTAGATGAGAACACTGAAGCTTTCTTT.

The V call is TRBV19, the J call TRBJ1-1, with a possible D match to TRBD1 (6 bases). Germline V CDR1 and CDR2: LNHDA, SQIVND (reference sequence). The ends were cut back, 5 bases at V and 6 bases at J, with 19 bases in the middle. CDR3 length: 15 residues. The CDR3 DNA is TGTGCCAGTAGTCCAACCATACAGGGCGTCGCTGAAGCTTTCTTT. Its protein is CASSPTIQGVAEAFF.